The rows below give T cell receptor beta chains drawn from one sample of a study of cytomegalovirus exposure and HLA in healthy donors. The method was immunoSEQ multiplex PCR; TCRdb's version includes in-frame clones alone and lacks a portion of them. The sample has around 150,000 clones, 75% to 80% seen once; the top ten hold approximately 2.9%. Material: PBMCs. The source is a woman aged 40 to 49 in good health and CMV-seropositive. CDR3s include the opening cysteine and the closing phenylalanine or tryptophan. The D gene is left open where the match is weak. Size values are once, few and many counts, or a class for expanded clones, and some rows have none.

J | V | size | D | CDR3 | DNA
TRBJ2-2 | TRBV10-1 | - | - | CASSVRAGTGELFF | TGCGCCAGCAGTGTCAGGGCCGGGACCGGGGAGCTGTTTTTT
TRBJ1-1 | TRBV19 | - | TRBD1 | CASSLGQGTEAFF | TGTGCCAGTAGTCTAGGACAGGGGACTGAAGCTTTCTTT
TRBJ1-2 | TRBV5-6 | - | TRBD1 | CASTRDSYGYTF | TGTGCCAGCACCCGGGACAGCTATGGCTACACCTTC
TRBJ2-5 | TRBV5-4 | - | TRBD1 | CASSLQGAAETQYF | TGTGCCAGCAGCTTACAGGGGGCAGCGGAGACCCAGTACTTC
TRBJ2-7 | TRBV6-5 | - | - | CASSYASGTSYEQYF | TGTGCCAGCAGTTACGCGAGCGGGACATCCTACGAGCAGTACTTC
TRBJ2-3 | TRBV12-5 | - | TRBD1 | CASGRDSSTDTQYF | TGTGCTAGTGGCCGGGACAGTAGCACAGATACGCAGTATTTT
TRBJ2-3 | TRBV7-2 | - | - | CASSLAGAPDTQYF | TGTGCCAGCAGCTTAGCGGGGGCTCCAGATACGCAGTATTTT
TRBJ2-7 | TRBV5-4 | - | TRBD2 | CASSLDTSALRGEQYF | TGTGCCAGCAGCTTGGATACTAGCGCCCTGAGGGGCGAGCAGTACTTC
TRBJ2-3 | TRBV7-2 | once | TRBD1 | CASSSGTGSDTQYF | TGTGCCAGCAGCTCCGGGACAGGGTCAGATACGCAGTATTTT
TRBJ2-7 | TRBV4-1 | - | - | CASSQDVLSQAGEQYF | TGCGCCAGCAGCCAAGATGTCCTCAGTCAGGCCGGCGAGCAGTACTTC
TRBJ2-3 | TRBV30 | - | TRBD2 | CAWSAGLAGTDTQYF | TGTGCCTGGAGCGCTGGACTAGCGGGCACAGATACGCAGTATTTT